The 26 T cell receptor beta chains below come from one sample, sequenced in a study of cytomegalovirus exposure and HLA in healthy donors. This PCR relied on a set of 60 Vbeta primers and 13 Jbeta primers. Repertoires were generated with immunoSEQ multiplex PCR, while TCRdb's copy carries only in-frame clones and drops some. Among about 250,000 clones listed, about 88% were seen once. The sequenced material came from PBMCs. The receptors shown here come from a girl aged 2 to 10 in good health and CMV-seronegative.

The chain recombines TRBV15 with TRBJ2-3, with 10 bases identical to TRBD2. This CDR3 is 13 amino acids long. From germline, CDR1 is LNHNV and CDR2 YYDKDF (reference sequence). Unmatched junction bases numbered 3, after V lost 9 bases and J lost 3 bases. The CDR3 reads CATGGLATDTQYF. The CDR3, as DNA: TGTGCCACGGGGGGACTAGCGACAGATACGCAGTATTTT. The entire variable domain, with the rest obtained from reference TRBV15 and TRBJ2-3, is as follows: DAMVIQNPRYQVTQFGKPVTLSCSQTLNHNVMYWYQQKSSQAPKLLFHYYDKDFNNEADTPDNFQSRRPNTSFCFLDIRSPGLGDTAMYLCATGGLATDTQYFGPGTRLTVL.

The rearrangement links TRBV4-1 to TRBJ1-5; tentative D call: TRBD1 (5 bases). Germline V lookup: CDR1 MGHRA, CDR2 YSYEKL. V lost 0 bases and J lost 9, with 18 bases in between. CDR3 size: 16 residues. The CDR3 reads CASSQDIRKGVGPQHF. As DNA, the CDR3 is TGCGCCAGCAGCCAAGATATCAGAAAAGGGGTCGGGCCCCAGCATTTT.

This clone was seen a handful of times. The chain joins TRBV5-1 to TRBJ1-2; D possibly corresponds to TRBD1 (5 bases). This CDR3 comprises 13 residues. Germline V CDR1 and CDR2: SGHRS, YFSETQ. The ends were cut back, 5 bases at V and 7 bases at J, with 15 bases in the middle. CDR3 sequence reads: CASSPEGAGGYTF. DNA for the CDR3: TGCGCCAGCAGTCCGGAAGGGGCAGGTGGCTACACCTTC. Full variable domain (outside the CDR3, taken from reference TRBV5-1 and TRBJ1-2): KAGVTQTPRYLIKTRGQQVTLSCSPISGHRSVSWYQQTPGQGLQFLFEYFSETQRNKGNFPGRFSGRQFSNSRSEMNVSTLELGDSALYLCASSPEGAGGYTFGSGTRLTVV.

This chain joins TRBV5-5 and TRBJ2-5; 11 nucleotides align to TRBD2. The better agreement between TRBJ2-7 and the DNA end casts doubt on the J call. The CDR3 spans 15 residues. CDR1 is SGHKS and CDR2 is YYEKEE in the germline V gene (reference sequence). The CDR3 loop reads CASSSGLAEGYEQYF. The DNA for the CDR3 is TGTGCCAGCAGCTCGGGACTAGCGGAAGGCTACGAGCAGTACTTC.

The DNA for the CDR3 is TGTGCCAGCAGTCGATTAGGACAGGCCTACGAGCAGTACTTC. The encoded protein is CASSRLGQAYEQYF. The genes are TRBV6-6 and TRBJ2-7, with 7 bases lining up with TRBD1. The CDR3 contains 14 residues. The germline V gene has CDR1 MNHNY and CDR2 SVGAGI (reference sequence). The trim removed 5 bases at V and 2 bases at J, leaving 6 bases unmatched.

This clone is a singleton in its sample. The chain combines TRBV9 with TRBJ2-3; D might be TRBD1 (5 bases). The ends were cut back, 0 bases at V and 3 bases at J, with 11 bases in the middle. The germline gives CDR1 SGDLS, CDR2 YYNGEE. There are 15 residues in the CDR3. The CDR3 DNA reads TGTGCCAGCAGCGTAGAAGGCAGGGTGACAGATACGCAGTATTTT. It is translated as CASSVEGRVTDTQYF.

This chain's CDR3 is CASSPPTYEQYF. The CDR3 region has the DNA TGTGCCAGCAGCCCCCCCACCTACGAGCAGTACTTC. The gene calls are TRBV7-9 and TRBJ2-7; D is unresolved. This CDR3 region has 12 residues. Trimming cost V 5 bases and J 2 bases, with 7 bases left between them. In germline, CDR1 is SEHNR, CDR2 FQNEAQ (reference sequence).

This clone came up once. The CDR3 sequence is CASSGNTGELFF. The CDR3 region has the DNA TGTGCCAGCAGCGGGAACACCGGGGAGCTGTTTTTT. The chain uses TRBV6-5 and TRBJ2-2, with unresolved D. CDR3 length: 12 residues. Germline V gene data show CDR1 as MNHEY and CDR2 as SVGAGI. V gave up 6 bases and J gave up 1 base, with 3 bases separating them.

In DNA form, the CDR3 reads TGTGCCAGCAGGTCTTACAATCAGCCCCAGCATTTT. This gives the protein CASRSYNQPQHF. The rearrangement links TRBV2 to TRBJ1-5; D is undetermined. Germline assignment: CDR1 SNHLY and CDR2 FYNNEI. Trimming pared 6 bases from V and 3 bases from J, leaving 6 bases between. The length of the CDR3 is 12 residues.

CDR3 coding DNA: TGCGCCAGCAGCCAAGTAGAAGGAGTTGCAGAAAAACTGTTTTTT. Amino acids: CASSQVEGVAEKLFF. V and J are TRBV4-1 and TRBJ1-4; D is unclear. V gave up 1 base and J gave up 8 bases, with 14 bases separating them. The CDR3 runs 15 residues. The germline V gene has CDR1 MGHRA and CDR2 YSYEKL.

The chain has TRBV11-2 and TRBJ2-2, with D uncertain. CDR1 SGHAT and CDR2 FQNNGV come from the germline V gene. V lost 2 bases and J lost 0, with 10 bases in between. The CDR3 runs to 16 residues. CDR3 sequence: CASSLFGGSNTGELFF. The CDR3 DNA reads TGTGCCAGCAGCTTATTCGGCGGCTCGAACACCGGGGAGCTGTTTTTT.

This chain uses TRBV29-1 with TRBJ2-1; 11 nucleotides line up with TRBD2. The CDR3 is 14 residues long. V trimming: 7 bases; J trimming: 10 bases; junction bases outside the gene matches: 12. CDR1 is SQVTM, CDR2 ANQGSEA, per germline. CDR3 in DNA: TGCAGCGGCCGGGGAACTAGCGGGAGAAACGAGCAGTTCTTC. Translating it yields CSGRGTSGRNEQFF.

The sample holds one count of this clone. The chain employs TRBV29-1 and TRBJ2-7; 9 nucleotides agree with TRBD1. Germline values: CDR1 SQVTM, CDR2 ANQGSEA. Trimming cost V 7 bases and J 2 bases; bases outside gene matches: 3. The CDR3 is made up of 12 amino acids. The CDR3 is CSGRTGAYEQYF. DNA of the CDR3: TGCAGCGGAAGGACAGGGGCCTACGAGCAGTACTTC.

Here the CDR3 reads CASPTGNTEAFF. The CDR3 nucleotides read TGTGCCAGCCCGACAGGGAACACTGAAGCTTTCTTT. The V and J genes are TRBV2 and TRBJ1-1, with D maybe TRBD1 (6 bases). This CDR3 is built from 12 residues. Trimming shortened V by 8 bases and J by 1 base, and 8 bases separated the two germline ends. Per germline, CDR1 SNHLY and CDR2 FYNNEI. The variable domain in full, with the rest retrieved from reference TRBV2 and TRBJ1-1, is EPEVTQTPSHQVTQMGQEVILRCVPISNHLYFYWYRQILGQKVEFLVSFYNNEISEKSEIFDDQFSVERPDGSNFTLKIRSTKLEDSAMYFCASPTGNTEAFFGQGTRLTVV.

As DNA, the CDR3 is TGTGCCAGCAGCGCCGGGACAGGGCGGGTCGGGGAGCTGTTTTTT. Protein: CASSAGTGRVGELFF. The rearrangement joins TRBV7-2 to TRBJ2-2; 9 bases are shared with TRBD1. In germline, CDR1 is SGHTA, CDR2 FQGNSA. The CDR3 runs 15 residues. Trimming at V came to 5 bases and at J to 7 bases, leaving 8 bases not matched to a gene.

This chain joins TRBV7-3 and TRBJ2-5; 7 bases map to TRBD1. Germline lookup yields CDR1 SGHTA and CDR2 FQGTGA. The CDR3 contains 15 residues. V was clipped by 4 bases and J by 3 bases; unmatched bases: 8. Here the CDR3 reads CASSSQGLAKETQYF. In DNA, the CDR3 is TGTGCCAGCAGCTCACAGGGGCTGGCCAAAGAGACCCAGTACTTC.

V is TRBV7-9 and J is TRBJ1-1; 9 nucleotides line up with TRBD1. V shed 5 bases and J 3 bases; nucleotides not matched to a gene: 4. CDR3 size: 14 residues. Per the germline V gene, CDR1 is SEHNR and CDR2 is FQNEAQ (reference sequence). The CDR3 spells CASSPGQGYTEAFF. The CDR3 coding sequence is TGTGCCAGCAGCCCGGGACAGGGCTACACTGAAGCTTTCTTT.

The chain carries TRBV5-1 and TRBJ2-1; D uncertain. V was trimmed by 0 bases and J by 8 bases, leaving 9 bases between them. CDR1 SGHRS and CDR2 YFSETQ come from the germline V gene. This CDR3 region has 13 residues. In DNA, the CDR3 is TGCGCCAGCAGCTTGGTGCCTCCGGATGAGCAGTTCTTC. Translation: CASSLVPPDEQFF.

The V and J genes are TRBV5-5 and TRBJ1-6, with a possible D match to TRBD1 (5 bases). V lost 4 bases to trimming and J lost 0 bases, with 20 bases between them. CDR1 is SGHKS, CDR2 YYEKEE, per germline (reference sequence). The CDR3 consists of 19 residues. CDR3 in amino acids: CASSEWDYTKGSYNSPLHF. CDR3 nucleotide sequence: TGTGCCAGCAGCGAATGGGACTACACCAAGGGCTCCTATAATTCACCCCTCCACTTT.

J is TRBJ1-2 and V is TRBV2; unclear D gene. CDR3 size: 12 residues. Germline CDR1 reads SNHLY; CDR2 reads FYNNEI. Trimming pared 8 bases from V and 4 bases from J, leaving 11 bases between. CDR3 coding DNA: TGTGCCAGCTCAGCAGGACTCTATGGCTACACCTTC. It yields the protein CASSAGLYGYTF.

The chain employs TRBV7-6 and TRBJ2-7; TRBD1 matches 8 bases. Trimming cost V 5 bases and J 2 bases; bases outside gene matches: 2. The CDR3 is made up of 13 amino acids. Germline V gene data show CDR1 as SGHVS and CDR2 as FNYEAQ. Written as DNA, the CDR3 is TGTGCCAGCAGCCGGGACAGGACCTACGAGCAGTACTTC. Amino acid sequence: CASSRDRTYEQYF.

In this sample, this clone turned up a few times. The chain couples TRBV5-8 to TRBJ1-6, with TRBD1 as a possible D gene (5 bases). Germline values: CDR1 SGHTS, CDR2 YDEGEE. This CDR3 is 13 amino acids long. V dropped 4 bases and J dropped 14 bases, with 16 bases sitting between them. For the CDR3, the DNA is TGTGCCAGCAGCGCAAAATCGCGGGGCTCCCTCCACTTT. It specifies CASSAKSRGSLHF.

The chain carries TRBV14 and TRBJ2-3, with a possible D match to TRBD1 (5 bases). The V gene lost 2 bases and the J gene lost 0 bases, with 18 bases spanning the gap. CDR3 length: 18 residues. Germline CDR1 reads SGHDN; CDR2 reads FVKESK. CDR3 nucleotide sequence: TGTGCCAGCAGCCAAAACAGAGAGACAGTGACTAGCACAGATACGCAGTATTTT. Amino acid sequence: CASSQNRETVTSTDTQYF. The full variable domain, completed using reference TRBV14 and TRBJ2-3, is EAGVTQFPSHSVIEKGQTVTLRCDPISGHDNLYWYRRVMGKEIKFLLHFVKESKQDESGMPNNRFLAERTGGTYSTLKVQPAELEDSGVYFCASSQNRETVTSTDTQYFGPGTRLTVL.

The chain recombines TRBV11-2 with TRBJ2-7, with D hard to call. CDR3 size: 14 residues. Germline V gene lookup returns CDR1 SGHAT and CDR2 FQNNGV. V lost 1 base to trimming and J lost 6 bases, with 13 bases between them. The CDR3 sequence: CASSLVPGSGEQYF. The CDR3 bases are TGTGCCAGCAGCTTAGTTCCGGGTTCGGGCGAGCAGTACTTC.

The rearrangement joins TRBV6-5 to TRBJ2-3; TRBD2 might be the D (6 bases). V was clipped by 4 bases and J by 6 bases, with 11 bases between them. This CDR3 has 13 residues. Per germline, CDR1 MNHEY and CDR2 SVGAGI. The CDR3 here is CASSWGGSDTQYF. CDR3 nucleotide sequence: TGTGCCAGCAGTTGGGGAGGTTCGGATACGCAGTATTTT.

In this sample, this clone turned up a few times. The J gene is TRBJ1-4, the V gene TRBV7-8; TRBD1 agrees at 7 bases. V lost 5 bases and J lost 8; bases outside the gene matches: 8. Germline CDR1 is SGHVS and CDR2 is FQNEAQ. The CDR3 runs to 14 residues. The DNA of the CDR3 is TGTGCCAGCAGCCCTGACAGGGCGAGAGAAAAACTGTTTTTT. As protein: CASSPDRAREKLFF.